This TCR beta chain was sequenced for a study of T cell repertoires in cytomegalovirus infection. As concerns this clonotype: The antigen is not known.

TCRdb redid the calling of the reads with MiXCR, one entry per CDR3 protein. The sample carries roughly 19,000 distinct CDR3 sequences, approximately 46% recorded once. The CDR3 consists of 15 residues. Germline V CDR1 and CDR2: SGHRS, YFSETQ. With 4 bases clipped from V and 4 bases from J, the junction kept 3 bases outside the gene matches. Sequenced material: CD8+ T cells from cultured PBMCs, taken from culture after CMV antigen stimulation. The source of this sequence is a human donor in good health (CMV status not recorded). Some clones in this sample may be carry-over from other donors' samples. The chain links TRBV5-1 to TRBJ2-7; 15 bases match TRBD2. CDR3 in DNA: TGCGCCAGCAGCACCGGACTAGCGGGAGGGTACGAGCAGTACTTC. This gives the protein CASSTGLAGGYEQYF.